Following are 13 T cell receptor beta chains from one sample sequenced in a study of blood T cell repertoires in COVID-19. The repertoire was sequenced with immunoSEQ multiplex PCR; TCRdb's copy has only in-frame clones and lacks some. In the table there are approximately 220,000 clones, 70% to 90% of which are singletons. The source material was PBMCs or T cells enriched from blood (not recorded which). These receptors were obtained from a man under 40 who had recovered from COVID-19.

The J gene is TRBJ1-4, the V gene TRBV4-1; weak D call: TRBD1 (5 bases). Trimming left V 3 bases short and J 7 bases short, with 12 bases between. This CDR3 contains 14 residues. The V gene's germline CDR1 is MGHRA and CDR2 YSYEKL. CDR3 loop: CASSQGQGGEKLFF. The DNA for the CDR3 is TGCGCCAGCAGCCAGGGGCAGGGAGGTGAAAAACTGTTTTTT.

This chain links TRBV14 with TRBJ2-1; D is perhaps TRBD2 (5 bases). The CDR3 extends over 13 amino acids. Looked up from germline, CDR1 is SGHDN and CDR2 is FVKESK. Between the trimmed V and J ends, which lost 10 bases and 8 bases, there was a span of 18 bases. CDR3 loop: CATGGPYNDEQFF. The DNA for the CDR3 is TGTGCCACCGGCGGGCCTTACAACGATGAGCAGTTCTTC.

The V call is TRBV7-9, the J call TRBJ1-1, with unresolved D. This CDR3 spans 15 amino acids. Germline CDR1 is SEHNR and CDR2 is FQNEAQ (reference sequence). V lost 5 bases and J 3 bases, leaving 16 bases between the germline ends. CDR3 DNA sequence: TGTGCCAGCAGCGGGCCAGAGGGCCGGGACACTGAAGCTTTCTTT. As protein: CASSGPEGRDTEAFF.

For the CDR3, the DNA is TGTGCCAGCAGCTTAGCGGACTCAGCCTACGAGCAGTACTTC. Amino acids: CASSLADSAYEQYF. The chain links TRBV11-2 to TRBJ2-7; perhaps TRBD2 as D (5 bases). The CDR3 is 14 amino acids. Germline lookup yields CDR1 SGHAT and CDR2 FQNNGV. Trimming pared 1 base from V and 2 bases from J, leaving 9 bases between.

The chain joins TRBV5-1 to TRBJ2-1; the match to TRBD1 covers 11 bases. Germline V gene data show CDR1 as SGHRS and CDR2 as YFSETQ. This CDR3 region has 15 residues. The junction had 5 bases not matched to a gene; V was cut back by 4 bases and J by 5 bases. The CDR3 nucleotides read TGCGCCAGCAGCATCGGGACAGGGGGAGACAATGAGCAGTTCTTC. Residues: CASSIGTGGDNEQFF.

The V gene is TRBV5-6, the J gene TRBJ1-2; possibly TRBD1 for D (5 bases). The germline V gene has CDR1 SGHDT and CDR2 YYEEEE. Trimming took 0 bases from V and 7 from J, leaving 22 bases between them. The CDR3 contains 17 residues. The CDR3 loop reads CASSLGLRDSGISGYTF. The DNA for the CDR3 is TGTGCCAGCAGCTTGGGGTTACGCGACAGTGGGATTAGTGGCTACACCTTC. The whole variable domain, filled in from reference TRBV5-6 and TRBJ1-2, reads DAGVTQSPTHLIKTRGQQVTLRCSPKSGHDTVSWYQQALGQGPQFIFQYYEEEERQRGNFPDRFSGHQFPNYSSELNVNALLLGDSALYLCASSLGLRDSGISGYTFGSGTRLTVV.

This chain links TRBV20-1 with TRBJ1-3; D ambiguous. The CDR3 extends over 11 amino acids. V lost 3 bases and J 8 bases, leaving 8 bases between the germline ends. Looked up from germline, CDR1 is DFQATT and CDR2 is SNEGSKA (reference sequence). This CDR3 is CSASWADTIYF. The CDR3 DNA follows: TGCAGTGCTAGTTGGGCTGACACCATATATTTT.

The chain couples TRBV18 to TRBJ2-7; 8 bases fit TRBD1. V dropped 5 bases and J dropped 4; count of bases not matched to a gene: 7. Germline CDR1 reads KGHSH; CDR2 reads LQKENI. The CDR3 extends over 14 amino acids. CDR3 protein: CASSAGTGPYEQYF. The CDR3 DNA reads TGTGCCAGCTCAGCCGGGACAGGACCTTACGAGCAGTACTTC.

The gene calls are TRBV6-2 or TRBV6-3 and TRBJ2-3; D is uncertain. Per the germline V gene, CDR1 is MNHEY and CDR2 is SVGEGT. The CDR3 is 15 amino acids. V shed 6 bases and J shed 0 bases, with 13 bases lying between them. CDR3 sequence: CASSPAATSTDTQYF. The CDR3 nucleotides read TGTGCCAGCAGCCCCGCAGCGACTAGCACAGATACGCAGTATTTT.

This chain joins TRBV29-1 and TRBJ2-3; 10 positions match TRBD1. With V trimmed by 1 base and J by 0 bases, 7 bases remained unmatched. The CDR3 is 17 residues long. Germline V gene sequence: CDR1 SQVTM, CDR2 ANQGSEA. CDR3 sequence: CSVEAFPDRGSTDTQYF. The CDR3 coding sequence is TGCAGCGTTGAAGCCTTCCCGGACAGGGGGAGCACAGATACGCAGTATTTT.

This chain joins TRBV18 and TRBJ2-5; 12 positions match TRBD1. The V gene's germline CDR1 is KGHSH and CDR2 LQKENI. The CDR3 contains 18 residues. The ends lost 4 bases at V and 4 bases at J; junction bases unmatched: 13. CDR3 DNA: TGTGCCAGCTCACTCTTTCCGGGACAGGGGGCAAGAGGAGAGACCCAGTACTTC. The encoded protein is CASSLFPGQGARGETQYF.

The J gene is TRBJ1-2, the V gene TRBV21-1; the tabulated D call, TRBD1, remains unverified against the DNA. TRBV21-1 is an annotated pseudogene. The CDR3 totals 14 residues. The CDR3 protein is CASSQDRGHLGYTF. CDR3 nucleotide sequence: TGTGCCAGCAGTCAGGACAGGGGGCATCTTGGCTACACCTTC.

The chain combines TRBV10-1 with TRBJ2-1, with D perhaps TRBD1 (6 bases). V lost 4 bases to trimming and J lost 2 bases, with 12 bases between them. Germline assignment: CDR1 WNHNN and CDR2 SYGVQD (reference sequence). This CDR3 has 15 amino acids. CDR3 amino acids: CASSGQDPPYNEQFF. CDR3 nucleotide sequence: TGCGCCAGCAGTGGACAGGATCCCCCCTACAATGAGCAGTTCTTC.